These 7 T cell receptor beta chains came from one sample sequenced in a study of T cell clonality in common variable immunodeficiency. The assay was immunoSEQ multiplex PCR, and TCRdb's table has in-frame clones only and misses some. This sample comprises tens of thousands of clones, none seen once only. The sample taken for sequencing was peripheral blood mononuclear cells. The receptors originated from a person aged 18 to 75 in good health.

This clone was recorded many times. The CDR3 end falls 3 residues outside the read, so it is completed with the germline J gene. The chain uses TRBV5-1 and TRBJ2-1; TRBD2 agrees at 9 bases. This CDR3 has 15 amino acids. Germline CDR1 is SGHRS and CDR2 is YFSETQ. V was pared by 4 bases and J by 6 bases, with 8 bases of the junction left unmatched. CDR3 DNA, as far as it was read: TGCGCCAGCAGCCGGGGAAGCGGGGGGCTCAATGAG. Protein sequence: CASSRGSGGLNE. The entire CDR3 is CASSRGSGGLNEQFF.

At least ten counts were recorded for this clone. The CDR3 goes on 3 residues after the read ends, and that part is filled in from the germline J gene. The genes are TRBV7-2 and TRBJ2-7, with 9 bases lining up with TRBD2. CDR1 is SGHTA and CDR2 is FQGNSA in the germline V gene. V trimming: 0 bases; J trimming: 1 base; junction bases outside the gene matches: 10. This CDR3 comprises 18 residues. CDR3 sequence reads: CASSLAEVYAGGSYEQYF. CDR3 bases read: TGTGCCAGCAGCTTAGCGGAGGTGTATGCGGGGGGGTCCTACGAG.

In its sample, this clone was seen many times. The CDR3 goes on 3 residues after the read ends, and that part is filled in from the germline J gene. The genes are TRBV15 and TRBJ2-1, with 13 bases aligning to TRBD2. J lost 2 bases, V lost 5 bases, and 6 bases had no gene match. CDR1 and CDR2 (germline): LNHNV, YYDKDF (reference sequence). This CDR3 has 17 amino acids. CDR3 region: CATSWTSGSLPYNEQFF. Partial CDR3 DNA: TGTGCCACCAGCTGGACTAGCGGGAGTCTTCCCTACAATGAG.

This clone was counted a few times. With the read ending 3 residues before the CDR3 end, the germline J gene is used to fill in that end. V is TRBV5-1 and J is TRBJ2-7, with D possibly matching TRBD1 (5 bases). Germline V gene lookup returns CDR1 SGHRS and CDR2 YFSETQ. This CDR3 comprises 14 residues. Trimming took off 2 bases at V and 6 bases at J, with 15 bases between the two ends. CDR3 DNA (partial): TGCGCCAGCAGCTTCCTTCAGGGTGCAGGCGAG. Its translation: CASSFLQGAGE. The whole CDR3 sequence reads CASSFLQGAGEQYF.

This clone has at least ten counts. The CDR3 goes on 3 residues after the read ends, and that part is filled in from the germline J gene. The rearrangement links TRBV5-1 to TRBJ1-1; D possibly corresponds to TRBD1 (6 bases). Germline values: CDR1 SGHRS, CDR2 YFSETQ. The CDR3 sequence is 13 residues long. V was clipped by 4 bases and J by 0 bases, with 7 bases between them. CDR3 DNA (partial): TGCGCCAGCAGCGGGACATTGAACACTGAA. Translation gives CASSGTLNTE. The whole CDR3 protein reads CASSGTLNTEAFF.

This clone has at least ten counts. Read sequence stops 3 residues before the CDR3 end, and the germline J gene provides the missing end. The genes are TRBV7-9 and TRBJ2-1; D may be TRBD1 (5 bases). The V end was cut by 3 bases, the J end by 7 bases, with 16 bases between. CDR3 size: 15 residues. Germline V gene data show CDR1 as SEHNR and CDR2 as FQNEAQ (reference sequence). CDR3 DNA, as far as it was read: TGTGCCAGCAGCTTTCGCCCAGTTGACAGAAATGAG. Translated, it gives CASSFRPVDRNE. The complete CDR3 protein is CASSFRPVDRNEQFF.

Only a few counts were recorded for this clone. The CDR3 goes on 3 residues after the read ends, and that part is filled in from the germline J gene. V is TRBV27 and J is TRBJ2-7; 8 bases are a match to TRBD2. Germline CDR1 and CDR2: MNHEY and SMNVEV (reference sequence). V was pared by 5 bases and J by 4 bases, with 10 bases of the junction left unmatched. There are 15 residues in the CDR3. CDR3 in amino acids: CASSPISGLAYEQYF. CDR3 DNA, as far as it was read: TGTGCCAGCAGTCCAATCAGCGGACTAGCTTACGAG.